This T cell receptor beta chain derives from a study of blood T cell repertoires in COVID-19. Study in general: Material from acute and convalescent COVID-19 was sourced from the United States, Italy and Spain. PBMCs, B-cell-depleted T cells, or T cells provided the cDNA or gDNA that made up the material.

Patients from Seattle were sampled longitudinally, starting during active infection. In the authors' workflow: Scientists estimated how many nucleated cells there were by amplifying reference gene primers. TCRdb's copy holds only in-frame clones and misses some; the assay was immunoSEQ multiplex PCR. That table furnishes V, J and clone size, whereas the DNA furnished D and trimming. In the table there are about 150,000 clones, around 87% of which are singletons. This clone was seen a few times. What was sequenced was peripheral blood. This TCR was recovered from a man younger than 35 with COVID-19, enrolled during active disease.

CDR3 nucleotide sequence: TGTGCCAGCTCACCTTACTCACTCACGGGAAGTCTCTCCTATAATTCACCCCTCCACTTT. It codes for CASSPYSLTGSLSYNSPLHF. This chain joins TRBV18 and TRBJ1-6; D is uncertain. The V gene's germline CDR1 is KGHSH and CDR2 LQKENI. This CDR3 region has 20 residues. The V end lost 3 bases, the J end lost 0 bases, and 21 bases lay between the germline ends.